This T cell receptor beta chain comes out of a study of glioma-infiltrating T cells after dendritic cell vaccination. The study, taken as a whole, reports: Estimated pretreatment TIL content predicted outcome after dendritic cell vaccination.

Input was 1.5 to 2.5 ug genomic DNA, or all available if less. Amplification used 60 V beta primers and 13 J beta primers. The table came from immunoSEQ multiplex PCR; TCRdb's copy has only in-frame clones and leaves some out. The data show some 87,000 clones, with more than 75% seen just once and over 2.5% held by the top ten. Per the germline V gene, CDR1 is SGHTA and CDR2 is FQGNSA. V trimming: 5 bases; J trimming: 3 bases; junction bases outside the gene matches: 8. The CDR3 is 16 amino acids. In the case of this clone: The antigen remains undetermined.

PBMC sampling occurred before vaccination, two weeks after the third dose, and at progression. The J gene is TRBJ1-5, the V gene TRBV7-2, with 9 positions matching TRBD1. The source material was blood, sampled before dendritic cell vaccination. This TCR derives from a human donor with glioblastoma. CDR3 sequence (DNA): TGTGCCAGCAGCGATTACAGGGGGCTTAACAATCAGCCCCAGCATTTT. Residues: CASSDYRGLNNQPQHF.